Below are 25 T cell receptor beta chains sequenced from a single sample in a study of blood T cell repertoires in COVID-19 (TCRdb year 2020). The library relied on the immunoSEQ multiplex PCR assay. TCRdb provides this immuneACCESS table in a form limited to in-frame rearrangements. Some clones are lacking; in checked studies, under half of them reflect an unresolved V gene, and why the rest are absent is not known. The sample table holds 200,000 or so clones, of which roughly 90% were seen once. Approximately 1.8% of the sample lies in the top ten. The sample comprised peripheral blood. The receptors come from a man between 65 and 85 years old with acute or convalescent COVID-19.

The chain joins TRBV5-1 to TRBJ1-5; D is perhaps TRBD1 (5 bases). There are 16 residues in the CDR3. V lost 4 bases, J lost 6 bases, and 20 bases lay in between. The germline gives CDR1 SGHRS, CDR2 YFSETQ. The CDR3 region has the DNA TGCGCCAGCAGCCCCTCAGGGTTGTCATCAGGTCAGCCCCAGCATTTT. It codes for CASSPSGLSSGQPQHF.

The chain carries TRBV7-3 and TRBJ2-3; 7 bases are a match to TRBD1. There are 14 residues in the CDR3. The germline gives CDR1 SGHTA, CDR2 FQGTGA. Trimming removed 5 bases from V and 3 bases from J; junction bases left unmatched: 5. The CDR3 here is CASSRDSGTDTQYF. Written as DNA, the CDR3 is TGTGCCAGCAGCCGGGACAGTGGGACAGATACGCAGTATTTT. Looking up the rest from reference TRBV7-3 and TRBJ2-3 gives the full variable domain: GAGVSQTPSNKVTEKGKYVELRCDPISGHTALYWYRQSLGQGPEFLIYFQGTGAADDSGLPNDRFFAVRPEGSVSTLKIQRTERGDSAVYLCASSRDSGTDTQYFGPGTRLTVL.

Of note for this clone: The junction does not match germline at one end; this may be a read error. The chain combines TRBV19 with TRBJ2-2, with 13 positions matching TRBD2. Germline assignment: CDR1 LNHDA and CDR2 SQIVND (reference sequence). The CDR3 spans 20 residues. In nucleotides, the CDR3 is TGTGCCAGTAGGATACCAACTAGCGGGAGGGCTCCCTTGAACGCCGGGGAGCTGTTTTTT. This encodes CASRIPTSGRAPLNAGELFF.

The genes are TRBV27 and TRBJ2-7, with 11 bases that match TRBD1. V was pared by 1 base and J by 3 bases, with 5 bases of the junction left unmatched. Germline CDR1 and CDR2: MNHEY and SMNVEV (reference sequence). The CDR3 contains 16 residues. The CDR3 here is CASSLYGTGGGYEQYF. CDR3 in DNA: TGTGCCAGCAGTTTATACGGGACAGGGGGAGGCTACGAGCAGTACTTC.

The chain joins TRBV7-9 to TRBJ2-3; D unclear. V was clipped by 0 bases and J by 2 bases, with 6 bases between them. Germline lookup yields CDR1 SEHNR and CDR2 FQNEAQ (reference sequence). The length of the CDR3 is 14 residues. DNA of the CDR3: TGTGCCAGCAGCTTAGCCCCCAACACAGATACGCAGTATTTT. This sequence encodes CASSLAPNTDTQYF.

This clone was counted only a few times. CDR3 DNA: TGTGCCAGCAGCTTCAGGTACCCTGAAGCTTTCTTT. This encodes CASSFRYPEAFF. The rearrangement joins TRBV11-2 to TRBJ1-1; no reliable D call. The CDR3 consists of 12 residues. Germline V CDR1 and CDR2: SGHAT, FQNNGV. The V and J ends lost 3 bases and 6 bases respectively, with 8 bases between them.

The chain joins TRBV25-1 to TRBJ2-1; 7 bases match TRBD2. V shed 4 bases, J shed 3 bases, and the junction held 9 bases outside the gene matches. The CDR3 is 16 amino acids. CDR1 and CDR2 from the germline V gene are MGHDK and SYGVNS. CDR3: CASSGSSSGNYNEQFF. As DNA, the CDR3 is TGTGCCAGCAGTGGATCATCTAGCGGAAACTACAATGAGCAGTTCTTC.

The chain employs TRBV5-1 and TRBJ1-1; D remains ambiguous. CDR1 and CDR2 (germline): SGHRS, YFSETQ. Trimming took off 4 bases at V and 1 base at J, with 8 bases between the two ends. The CDR3 loop spans 13 amino acids. This CDR3 reads CASSVQSNTEAFF. In DNA form, the CDR3 reads TGCGCCAGCAGCGTACAATCGAACACTGAAGCTTTCTTT. Based on the CDR3 plus reference TRBV5-1 and TRBJ1-1, the full variable domain is KAGVTQTPRYLIKTRGQQVTLSCSPISGHRSVSWYQQTPGQGLQFLFEYFSETQRNKGNFPGRFSGRQFSNSRSEMNVSTLELGDSALYLCASSVQSNTEAFFGQGTRLTVV.

The chain carries TRBV7-9 and TRBJ2-1; 9 bases are a match to TRBD2. The CDR3 contains 15 residues. Germline values: CDR1 SEHNR, CDR2 FQNEAQ (reference sequence). Germline trimming cut 5 bases from V and 7 bases from J; bases unmatched to any gene: 9. CDR3 sequence (DNA): TGTGCCAGCAGCCCCCTGGCGGGAGGGCAAAATGAGCAGTTCTTC. Translation: CASSPLAGGQNEQFF.

The chain employs TRBV6-2 or TRBV6-3 and TRBJ1-1; 7 bases agree with TRBD1. This CDR3 has 11 residues. Germline values: CDR1 MNHEY, CDR2 SVGEGT. V lost 5 bases, J lost 7 bases, and 1 base stayed unmatched. CDR3 residues: CASSRDSEAFF. CDR3 sequence (DNA): TGTGCCAGCAGTCGGGACAGTGAAGCTTTCTTT.

The V call is TRBV28, the J call TRBJ2-7; 7 bases match TRBD1. The length of the CDR3 is 14 residues. CDR1 and CDR2 from the germline V gene are MDHEN and SYDVKM. The junction had 5 bases not matched to a gene; V was cut back by 6 bases and J by 0 bases. The CDR3 region has the DNA TGTGCCAGCAGATCCGGGACAGTCTCCTACGAGCAGTACTTC. Its translation: CASRSGTVSYEQYF.

The chain employs TRBV7-9 and TRBJ1-2; D not certain. Germline CDR1 is SEHNR and CDR2 is FQNEAQ (reference sequence). Trimming took off 0 bases at V and 0 bases at J, with 8 bases between the two ends. The CDR3 length is 15 residues. The CDR3 DNA reads TGTGCCAGCAGCTTAGCCCCCGGGGCTAACTATGGCTACACCTTC. This translates into CASSLAPGANYGYTF.

V and J are TRBV6-2 or TRBV6-3 and TRBJ2-1, with 7 bases aligning to TRBD2. After removal of 0 bases from V and 9 bases from J, the junction contained 8 bases not matched to a gene. Per the germline V gene, CDR1 is MNHEY and CDR2 is SVGEGT. This CDR3 spans 15 amino acids. The CDR3 protein is CASSYSRGRVSEQFF. CDR3 bases: TGTGCCAGCAGTTACTCACGGGGGAGGGTTAGTGAGCAGTTCTTC.

The chain links TRBV6-4 to TRBJ1-1; D uncertain. The germline CDR1 and CDR2 sequences are MRHNA and SNTAGT. Deletions cut 9 bases from V and 1 base from J, with 12 bases between. This CDR3 has 13 residues. CDR3 in amino acids: CASSQGRNTEAFF. In nucleotides, the CDR3 is TGTGCCAGTTCCCAAGGGAGGAACACTGAAGCTTTCTTT.

The CDR3 loop reads CASSQALAGRQYF. The CDR3 DNA follows: TGTGCCAGCAGCCAGGCACTAGCGGGGCGACAGTACTTC. The genes are TRBV11-3 and TRBJ2-7, with 10 bases matching TRBD2. Germline loops: CDR1 SGHNT, CDR2 YENEEA. The CDR3 contains 13 residues. V lost 5 bases to trimming and J lost 10 bases; unmatched junction nucleotides: 8.

V and J are TRBV5-1 and TRBJ2-5; TRBD2 matches at 13 bases. The V and J ends lost 4 bases and 4 bases, in that order; junction bases with no gene match: 1. Per germline, CDR1 SGHRS and CDR2 YFSETQ. CDR3 length: 14 residues. The CDR3 here is CASSGTSGAETQYF. In nucleotides, the CDR3 is TGCGCCAGCAGCGGGACTAGCGGGGCAGAGACCCAGTACTTC.

The J gene is TRBJ1-6, the V gene TRBV19, with a possible D match to TRBD1 (6 bases). The ends were cut back, 6 bases at V and 6 bases at J, with 15 bases in the middle. The CDR3 is 15 residues long. From germline, CDR1 is LNHDA and CDR2 SQIVND (reference sequence). CDR3 coding DNA: TGTGCCAGTAGAAAACAGGGAGGGAGTAATTCACCCCTCCACTTT. Translated: CASRKQGGSNSPLHF.

The chain recombines TRBV2 with TRBJ2-7, with a possible D match to TRBD1 (5 bases). CDR1 SNHLY and CDR2 FYNNEI come from the germline V gene. The CDR3 extends over 14 amino acids. Trimming left V 7 bases short and J 2 bases short, with 15 bases between. As DNA, the CDR3 is TGTGCCAGCACCAGATCAGGGTGGACCTACGAGCAGTACTTC. It is translated as CASTRSGWTYEQYF.

The rearrangement uses TRBV7-2 and TRBJ1-5; no clear D gene. This CDR3 contains 14 residues. CDR1 and CDR2 (germline): SGHTA, FQGNSA. Trimming cost V 2 bases and J 3 bases, with 8 bases left between them. CDR3 loop: CASSLSRINQPQHF. For the CDR3, the DNA is TGTGCCAGCAGCTTAAGCAGGATCAATCAGCCCCAGCATTTT.

This chain joins TRBV19 and TRBJ1-1; possibly TRBD1 for D (6 bases). The V end was cut by 6 bases, the J end by 0 bases, with 8 bases between. The CDR3 runs 13 residues. Germline CDR1 LNHDA, CDR2 SQIVND (reference sequence). The CDR3 sequence is CASRRQVNTEAFF. The DNA for the CDR3 is TGTGCCAGTAGACGACAGGTGAACACTGAAGCTTTCTTT.

The chain links TRBV6-5 to TRBJ1-2; a weak D match, TRBD1 (5 bases). Germline V CDR1 and CDR2: MNHEY, SVGAGI. V lost 5 bases and J 2 bases, leaving 12 bases between the germline ends. The CDR3 extends over 14 amino acids. CDR3 in DNA: TGTGCCAGCAGTCCGGGGGAGGGGAACTATGGCTACACCTTC. Translated, it gives CASSPGEGNYGYTF.

This chain connects TRBV11-2 to TRBJ2-5; D is ambiguous. Germline V CDR1 and CDR2: SGHAT, FQNNGV. The V gene lost 4 bases and the J gene lost 1 base, with 10 bases spanning the gap. The CDR3 has 14 residues. For the CDR3, the DNA is TGTGCCAGCAGCTCCTCCCGTCGCCAAGAGACCCAGTACTTC. This sequence encodes CASSSSRRQETQYF.

In this sample, this clone turned up once. The chain carries TRBV4-1 and TRBJ1-2; 9 bases agree with TRBD1. The CDR3 is made up of 15 amino acids. Germline lookup yields CDR1 MGHRA and CDR2 YSYEKL. With V trimmed by 2 bases and J by 4 bases, 5 bases remained unmatched. CDR3 loop: CASSQNRGPGYGYTF. The CDR3 DNA reads TGCGCCAGCAGCCAAAACAGGGGGCCGGGCTATGGCTACACCTTC.

The chain combines TRBV10-1 with TRBJ2-2, with D tentatively TRBD1 (5 bases). V gave up 8 bases and J gave up 4 bases, with 11 bases separating them. The CDR3 consists of 13 residues. Germline CDR1 WNHNN, CDR2 SYGVQD (reference sequence). The CDR3 DNA reads TGCGCCAGCCTACAGGCTCCCACCGGGGAGCTGTTTTTT. Translated: CASLQAPTGELFF.

The genes are TRBV7-2 and TRBJ2-6; D remains unclear. The germline V gene encodes CDR1 SGHTA and CDR2 FQGNSA. The V end lost 1 base, the J end lost 0 bases, and 4 bases lay between the germline ends. The CDR3 spans 15 residues. The CDR3 DNA follows: TGTGCCAGCAGCTTAGTTCGCTCTGGGGCCAACGTCCTGACTTTC. As protein: CASSLVRSGANVLTF.